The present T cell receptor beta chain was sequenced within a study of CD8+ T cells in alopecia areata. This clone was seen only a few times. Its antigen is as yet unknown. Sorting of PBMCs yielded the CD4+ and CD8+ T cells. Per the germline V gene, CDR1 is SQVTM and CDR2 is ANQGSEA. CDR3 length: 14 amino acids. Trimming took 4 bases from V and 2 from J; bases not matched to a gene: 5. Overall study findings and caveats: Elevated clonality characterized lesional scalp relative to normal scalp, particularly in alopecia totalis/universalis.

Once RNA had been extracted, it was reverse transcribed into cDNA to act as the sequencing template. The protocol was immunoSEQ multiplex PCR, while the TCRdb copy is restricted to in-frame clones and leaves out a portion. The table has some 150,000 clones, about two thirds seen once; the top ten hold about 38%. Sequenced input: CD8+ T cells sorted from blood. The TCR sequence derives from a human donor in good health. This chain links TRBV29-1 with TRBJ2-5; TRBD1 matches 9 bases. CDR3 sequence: CSVVGTGKQETQYF. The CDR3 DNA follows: TGCAGCGTTGTAGGGACAGGGAAACAAGAGACCCAGTACTTC.